The TCR beta chain described here comes from a study of cytomegalovirus exposure and HLA in healthy donors. Whole-study context: In terms of ancestry, the Caucasian-associated cluster contained roughly 80% of the 300 to 400 genotyped donors.

The primer mix had 60 Vbeta and 13 Jbeta primers. The method was immunoSEQ multiplex PCR; TCRdb's version includes in-frame clones alone and lacks a portion of them. The sample carries hundreds of thousands of clones, 75% to 85% recorded once. The V end lost 6 bases, the J end lost 3 bases, and 8 bases lay between the germline ends. CDR1 MDHEN and CDR2 SYDVKM come from the germline V gene. The CDR3 is made up of 13 amino acids. The study, taken as a whole, reports: In a later analysis, 17,000 or so TCR beta sequences were associated with HLA alleles at 0.05 false discovery rate. TCR beta sequences reportedly predicted most subjects' HLA-A and HLA-B alleles accurately. The listing of 150 or so TCR beta chains classed them as cytomegalovirus-associated.

This clone was seen a single time. Antigen: not known. The TCR was taken from a woman aged 55-70 years in good health and CMV-seropositive. The sequencing input was PBMCs. This chain connects TRBV28 to TRBJ1-4; no firm D call. The CDR3 loop is CASSPPANEKLFF. DNA of the CDR3: TGTGCCAGCAGCCCTCCGGCTAATGAAAAACTGTTTTTT. Complete variable domain (other parts from reference TRBV28 and TRBJ1-4): DVKVTQSSRYLVKRTGEKVFLECVQDMDHENMFWYRQDPGLGLRLIYFSYDVKMKEKGDIPEGYSVSREKKERFSLILESASTNQTSMYLCASSPPANEKLFFGSGTQLSVL.